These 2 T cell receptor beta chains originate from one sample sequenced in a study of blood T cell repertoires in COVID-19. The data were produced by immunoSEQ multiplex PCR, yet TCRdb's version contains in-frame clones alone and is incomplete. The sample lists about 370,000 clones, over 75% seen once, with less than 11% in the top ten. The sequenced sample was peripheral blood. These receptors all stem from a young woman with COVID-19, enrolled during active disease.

This CDR3 reads CSVEAGQGNYYEQYF. Written as DNA, the CDR3 is TGCAGCGTTGAAGCCGGACAGGGCAATTACTACGAGCAGTACTTC. The J gene is TRBJ2-7, the V gene TRBV29-1, with 8 bases aligning to TRBD1. The germline V gene has CDR1 SQVTM and CDR2 ANQGSEA. CDR3 length: 15 residues. V dropped 1 base and J dropped 3; count of bases not matched to a gene: 8.

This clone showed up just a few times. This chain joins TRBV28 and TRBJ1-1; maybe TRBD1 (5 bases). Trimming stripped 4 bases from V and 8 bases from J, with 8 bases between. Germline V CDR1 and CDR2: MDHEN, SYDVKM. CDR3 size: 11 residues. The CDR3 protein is CASSWEGEAFF. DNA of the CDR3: TGTGCCAGCAGTTGGGAGGGGGAAGCTTTCTTT.